These T cell receptor beta chains were read from a single sample in a study of shared clonotypes between healthy human individuals. Clones were read by immunoSEQ multiplex PCR, and TCRdb kept only the in-frame ones, dropping some. The data show some 2,000,000 clones, about 94% seen once. Sequencing was performed on naive CD8+ T cells sorted from blood. Receptor source: a man aged 18 to 29 in good health. CDR3s include the opening cysteine and the closing phenylalanine or tryptophan. D genes are given only for firm matches. Clone size is stated in some rows and not others, as once, few, many or a class when expanded.

d_call | j_call | clone_size | v_call | cdr3_aa | cdr3_nt
. | TRBJ2-7 | . | TRBV11-3 | CASSPGLTYEQYF | TGTGCCAGCAGCCCTGGACTCACCTACGAGCAGTACTTC
TRBD1 | TRBJ2-4 | . | TRBV28 | CASSSPPDRDPSKNIQYF | TGTGCCAGCAGTTCTCCGCCTGACAGGGACCCATCCAAAAACATTCAGTACTTC
TRBD2 | TRBJ2-3 | . | TRBV11-3 | CASSLGPSGGAFGDTQYF | TGTGCCAGCAGCCTAGGCCCCAGCGGGGGGGCCTTTGGAGATACGCAGTATTTT
. | TRBJ2-7 | once | TRBV27 | CASSLAPGPGEYF | TGTGCCAGCAGTTTAGCCCCGGGCCCAGGGGAGTACTTC
. | TRBJ2-5 | . | TRBV6-5 | CASTRGGGEETQYF | TGTGCCAGCACCAGAGGAGGGGGGGAAGAGACCCAGTACTTC
. | TRBJ2-7 | . | TRBV13 | CASSPPGSEAYEQYF | TGTGCCAGCAGCCCCCCCGGGTCAGAAGCCTACGAGCAGTACTTC
. | TRBJ2-7 | . | TRBV27 | CASSSLGTPEQYF | TGTGCCAGCAGTTCTCTGGGAACCCCAGAGCAGTACTTC
. | TRBJ2-7 | . | TRBV28 | CASSSVGTTYEQYF | TGTGCCAGCAGTTCTGTGGGGACAACCTACGAGCAGTACTTC
TRBD1 | TRBJ1-1 | . | TRBV27 | CASSFTGASTEAFF | TGTGCCAGCAGTTTTACAGGGGCCAGCACTGAAGCTTTCTTT
TRBD2 | TRBJ2-7 | . | TRBV6-6 | CASSYTSGYEQYF | TGTGCCAGCAGTTACACTAGCGGTTACGAGCAGTACTTC